The 13 T cell receptor beta chains below were found in one sample sequenced in a study of early T cells in non-severe SARS-CoV-2 infection. TCRdb used MiXCR to reprocess the 5' RACE reads, holding one entry per CDR3 protein. The top ten hold roughly 3.4% of the sample, which has 70,000 or so distinct CDR3 sequences, roughly 4.9% seen once. This specimen consisted of whole blood, obtained at baseline. The receptors stem from an adult who was a healthcare worker with PCR-confirmed SARS-CoV-2 infection or an uninfected control (not recorded which). The donor label of this sample is uncertain.

There are many counts of this clonotype. V gene TRBV12-3 or TRBV12-4 combines with J gene TRBJ2-1; D is unresolved. With 6 bases removed from V and 10 bases from J, the gap between germline ends came to 13 bases. The CDR3 runs 12 residues. The CDR3: CASSRAPSEQFF. The CDR3 nucleotides are TGTGCCAGCAGCCGAGCCCCCTCAGAGCAGTTCTTC.

The V and J genes are TRBV6-2 or TRBV6-3 and TRBJ2-1; D not certain. The V end lost 7 bases, the J end lost 4 bases, and 17 bases lay between the germline ends. Germline assignment: CDR1 MNHEY and CDR2 SVGEGT. The CDR3 runs to 15 residues. The CDR3 loop is CASTPYGGLYNEQFF. The CDR3, as DNA: TGTGCCAGCACCCCCTACGGTGGGCTGTACAATGAGCAGTTCTTC.

This clonotype was recorded many times. The V gene is TRBV12-3 or TRBV12-4, the J gene TRBJ2-5, with TRBD2 matching 12 bases. V was pared by 4 bases and J by 4 bases, with 4 bases of the junction left unmatched. This CDR3 comprises 15 residues. CDR3 bases: TGTGCCAGCAGTTGGGGACTAGCGGGTAGAGAGACCCAGTACTTC. It yields the protein CASSWGLAGRETQYF.

This clonotype has ten or more counts. This sequence joins TRBV11-2 and TRBJ1-5; possibly TRBD1 for D (5 bases). The V and J ends lost 1 base and 2 bases respectively, with 9 bases between them. CDR1 and CDR2 (germline): SGHAT, FQNNGV. This CDR3 comprises 15 residues. CDR3 nucleotides: TGTGCCAGCAGCTTAGGGGGCCAAGGCAATCAGCCCCAGCATTTT. Its translation: CASSLGGQGNQPQHF.

This clonotype was seen a few times. As DNA, the CDR3 is TGTGCCAGCAGCCAAATCCGGGAGGACTACAATGAGCAGTTCTTC. It translates to CASSQIREDYNEQFF. The chain is built from TRBV4-2 and TRBJ2-1, with TRBD2 matching over 7 bases. Losses at the gene ends were 2 bases for V and 3 bases for J; bases not matched to a gene: 4. The germline V gene has CDR1 LGHNA and CDR2 YNFKEQ. The CDR3 extends over 15 amino acids.

There are many counts of this clonotype. The CDR3 region is CASNTQGDRTEAFF. CDR3 coding DNA: TGTGCCAGCAATACCCAGGGGGATCGGACTGAAGCTTTCTTT. The rearrangement uses TRBV28 and TRBJ1-1, with TRBD1 identical over 7 bases. The CDR3 spans 14 residues. Trimming cost V 7 bases and J 5 bases; bases outside gene matches: 10. Germline CDR1 reads MDHEN; CDR2 reads SYDVKM.

This clonotype was recorded many times. The V and J genes are TRBV2 and TRBJ2-2; no definite D call. The CDR3 contains 13 residues. Trimming left V 6 bases short and J 5 bases short, with 10 bases between. CDR1 SNHLY and CDR2 FYNNEI come from the germline V gene. CDR3 in amino acids: CASRVTQTGELFF. The CDR3 region has the DNA TGTGCCAGCAGGGTTACACAGACCGGGGAGCTGTTTTTT.

This clonotype was observed at least ten times. The chain recombines TRBV20-1 with TRBJ1-1; unclear D gene. CDR1 DFQATT and CDR2 SNEGSKA come from the germline V gene (reference sequence). V lost 5 bases, J lost 5 bases, and 15 bases lay in between. This CDR3 is built from 13 residues. The CDR3 DNA reads TGCAGTGCTTCGGCAGCCCTACCTACTGAAGCTTTCTTT. Translating gives CSASAALPTEAFF.

This clonotype was seen at least ten times. The CDR3 bases are TGTGCCAGCAGTTTAGGTAGCGGGGGGGTAAATGAGCAGTTCTTC. Translated: CASSLGSGGVNEQFF. The V and J genes are TRBV12-3 or TRBV12-4 and TRBJ2-1; the match to TRBD2 covers 11 bases. J lost 7 bases, V lost 1 base, and 3 bases had no gene match. This CDR3 has 15 residues.

The chain combines TRBV5-5 with TRBJ2-3; TRBD2 is a possible D gene (5 bases). CDR3 size: 16 residues. V was pared by 4 bases and J by 0 bases, with 15 bases between. Germline lookup yields CDR1 SGHKS and CDR2 YYEKEE (reference sequence). The CDR3 nucleotides are TGTGCCAGCAGCGCGGATAGCTGGACTAGCACAGATACGCAGTATTTT. Translating it yields CASSADSWTSTDTQYF.

V gene TRBV10-2 combines with J gene TRBJ2-5; the match to TRBD2 covers 10 bases. The CDR3 covers 16 residues. V lost 5 bases to trimming and J lost 5 bases; unmatched junction nucleotides: 11. CDR1 WSHSY and CDR2 SAAADI come from the germline V gene. The CDR3 DNA follows: TGCGCCAGCAGTCCGAGGGCTAGCGGGGGCGGGGAGACCCAGTACTTC. Protein product: CASSPRASGGGETQYF.

This clonotype was detected ten times or more. The chain's CDR3 is CSASAGAGQPQHF. The DNA of the CDR3 is TGCAGTGCTAGTGCAGGGGCTGGGCAGCCCCAGCATTTT. This chain joins TRBV20-1 and TRBJ1-5; possible D gene TRBD1, 6 bases. Germline values: CDR1 DFQATT, CDR2 SNEGSKA (reference sequence). There are 13 residues in the CDR3. V was clipped by 3 bases and J by 7 bases, with 13 bases between them.

This clonotype came up many times. Here the CDR3 DNA reads TGTGCCAGCAGCCCTACGGCCTCTGGAAACACCATATATTTT. Translating gives CASSPTASGNTIYF. The chain joins TRBV7-9 to TRBJ1-3; unclear D gene. This CDR3 is 14 amino acids long. Trimming removed 5 bases from V and 0 bases from J, with 8 bases in between. Germline V CDR1 and CDR2: SEHNR, FQNEAQ (reference sequence). Complete variable domain (other parts from reference TRBV7-9 and TRBJ1-3): DTGVSQNPRHKITKRGQNVTFRCDPISEHNRLYWYRQTLGQGPEFLTYFQNEAQLEKSRLLSDRFSAERPKGSFSTLEIQRTEQGDSAMYLCASSPTASGNTIYFGEGSWLTVV.